A single sample is the source of the 10 T cell receptor beta chains below, sequenced in a study of early T cells in non-severe SARS-CoV-2 infection. TCRdb used MiXCR to reprocess the 5' RACE reads, holding one entry per CDR3 protein. The data contain around 44,000 distinct CDR3 sequences, 7% to 9% of them singletons. Sequences were obtained from whole blood. The source is an adult who was a healthcare worker with PCR-confirmed SARS-CoV-2 infection or an uninfected control (not recorded which).

This clonotype was seen repeatedly, ten times or more. The chain joins TRBV3-1 to TRBJ2-7, with D unresolved. Germline CDR1 LGHDT, CDR2 YNNKEL (reference sequence). This CDR3 contains 13 residues. V was shortened by 1 base and J by 1 base, with 5 bases between the two germline ends. In DNA form, the CDR3 reads TGTGCCAGCAGCCAAGGGTGGTCCTACGAGCAGTACTTC. Amino acid sequence: CASSQGWSYEQYF.

Many counts were recorded for this clonotype. V gene TRBV7-9 combines with J gene TRBJ1-1, with unresolved D. The CDR3 contains 15 residues. Germline V gives CDR1 SEHNR, CDR2 FQNEAQ (reference sequence). V gave up 3 bases and J gave up 3 bases, with 14 bases separating them. The CDR3 sequence is CASSLVTTPDTEAFF. The CDR3 nucleotides are TGTGCCAGCAGCTTGGTGACAACCCCGGACACTGAAGCTTTCTTT.

This clonotype has ten or more counts. V is TRBV30 and J is TRBJ1-5; possibly TRBD1 for D (6 bases). Trimming cost V 8 bases and J 5 bases, with 10 bases left between them. CDR1 and CDR2 from the germline V gene are GTSNPN and SVGIG (reference sequence). The CDR3 spans 11 residues. The CDR3 sequence is CARPGDQPQHF. The CDR3 DNA sequence: TGTGCCAGGCCAGGGGATCAGCCCCAGCATTTT. The complete variable domain, with remaining parts taken from reference TRBV30 and TRBJ1-5, reads SQTIHQWPATLVQPVGSPLSLECTVEGTSNPNLYWYRQAAGRGLQLLFYSVGIGQISSEVPQNLSASRPQDRQFILSSKKLLLSDSGFYLCARPGDQPQHFGDGTRLSIL.

This clonotype showed up many times. This chain links TRBV27 with TRBJ2-1, with 7 bases that match TRBD1. J lost 7 bases, V lost 5 bases, and 5 bases had no gene match. The CDR3 extends over 13 amino acids. The germline V gene encodes CDR1 MNHEY and CDR2 SMNVEV (reference sequence). This CDR3 is CASSLYRGNEQFF. CDR3 coding DNA: TGTGCCAGCAGTCTATACAGGGGTAATGAGCAGTTCTTC.

This clonotype was seen only a few times. The genes are TRBV10-3 and TRBJ2-3; D might be TRBD2 (5 bases). V was pared by 10 bases and J by 2 bases, with 13 bases between. Germline-derived CDR1 and CDR2 are ENHRY and SYGVKD. The CDR3 spans 13 residues. The CDR3 here is CATGGFLTDTQYF. Written as DNA, the CDR3 is TGTGCCACCGGCGGGTTTCTCACAGATACGCAGTATTTT.

At least ten counts were recorded for this clonotype. The rearrangement joins TRBV12-5 to TRBJ1-5; tentatively, D is TRBD1 (6 bases). The CDR3 covers 17 residues. Germline loops: CDR1 LGHNT, CDR2 FRNRAP. Deletions cut 8 bases from V and 4 bases from J, with 24 bases between. The CDR3 region has the DNA TGTGCTAGTAAGCCGCCGGGGGGGGCTTCGGAAAATCAGCCCCAGCATTTT. This encodes CASKPPGGASENQPQHF. The complete variable domain, with remaining parts taken from reference TRBV12-5 and TRBJ1-5, reads DARVTQTPRHKVTEMGQEVTMRCQPILGHNTVFWYRQTMMQGLELLAYFRNRAPLDDSGMPKDRFSAEMPDATLATLKIQPSEPRDSAVYFCASKPPGGASENQPQHFGDGTRLSIL.

This clonotype was observed many times. V usage is TRBV19 and J usage is TRBJ1-5, with D possibly matching TRBD1 (6 bases). V lost 3 bases to trimming and J lost 4 bases, with 13 bases between them. The CDR3 consists of 15 residues. CDR1 is LNHDA and CDR2 is SQIVND in the germline V gene (reference sequence). The CDR3 nucleotides read TGTGCCAGTAGTATTGGTCAGGGGACGAATCAGCCCCAGCATTTT. Translation: CASSIGQGTNQPQHF.

The CDR3 sequence: CSARAATGKRAPLHF. The CDR3 bases are TGCAGTGCTAGAGCGGCGACAGGGAAAAGGGCACCCCTCCACTTT. The gene calls are TRBV20-1 and TRBJ1-6, with TRBD1 matching 7 bases. The ends lost 1 base at V and 11 bases at J; junction bases unmatched: 11. The germline CDR1 and CDR2 sequences are DFQATT and SNEGSKA (reference sequence). The CDR3 runs 15 residues.

This clonotype occurred many times. The genes are TRBV4-3 and TRBJ2-1, with no clear D. V was cut by 0 bases and J by 3 bases, with 6 bases left in between. The CDR3 spans 14 residues. Germline CDR1 is LGHNA and CDR2 is YSLEER. The CDR3 protein is CASSQEDSYNEQFF. The DNA for the CDR3 is TGCGCCAGCAGCCAAGAAGATAGCTACAATGAGCAGTTCTTC.

Many counts were recorded for this clonotype. V is TRBV20-1 and J is TRBJ1-2; D unclear. The length of the CDR3 is 11 residues. Looked up from germline, CDR1 is DFQATT and CDR2 is SNEGSKA (reference sequence). The germline V and J ends were trimmed by 2 bases and 4 bases, with 5 bases remaining between them. The CDR3 DNA sequence: TGCAGTGCTAGACACCTCTATGGCTACACCTTC. Protein sequence: CSARHLYGYTF.